This T cell receptor (beta chain) was sequenced for a study of shared clonotypes between healthy human individuals (dated by TCRdb to the early 2020s). Regarding the study in general: The cohort included three men and two women between 18 and 49 years of age. Libraries were prepared and TCR repertoires were sequenced by different laboratories using diverse techniques, in order to increase sequencing depth and limit assay-specific biases. Each donor's leukapheresis produced roughly between roughly 0.94 and 9.5 billion PBMCs. For each donor, three plates each were used for CD4 naive and CD4 memory, two plates were used for CD8 naive, and one plate was used for CD8 memory. To estimate repertoire size and how much clonotype sharing occurs between individuals, the study deeply sequenced the blood TCR repertoires of several healthy adults.

Donors were healthy HIV-negative adults with no recently reported acute infections or vaccinations. Only Caucasian adults living in Nashville, Tennessee, USA were represented among the donors. CD4+ T cells were enriched by magnetic negative selection, after which naive cells were positively selected on CD45RA and the negative fraction was taken as the memory subset. After blood collection by leukapheresis, PBMCs were isolated using Ficoll-Histopaque density gradient centrifugation and then cryopreserved in the vapor phase of liquid nitrogen. Analytical flow cytometry was used to check the purity and quantity of each magnetically sorted T cell population. Genomic DNA was isolated from each sorted fraction and quantified by UV absorbance on a Nanodrop 2000c. This clone has more than one count but fewer than ten. The clone's antigen remains unknown. The record has no base qualities; no much larger clone is one base away.

Study-wide findings and limitations: Sampling was restricted to blood, and TCR repertoires in tissue are likely to differ from TCR repertoires in blood. Rarefaction of sorted-subset datasets indicated incomplete sequencing despite the large sequencing depth. The genetic and exposure-history diversity represented was limited by the small number of donors. Compared with non-shared clonotypes, the clonotypes found in all four sorted-subset donors had higher generation probabilities. Based on pairwise subsampling, the degree of clonotype sharing among donors was expected to be affected by sequencing depth. Across four donors, around 5% of naive CD4, 3% to 4% of naive CD8, 2% to 2.5% of memory CD4, and approximately 0.4% of memory CD8 clonotypes were shared. Naive subsets generally had larger estimated clonotype richness than memory subsets.

Using the deep immunoSEQ assay, multiplex PCR amplified TCR CDR3 regions from genomic DNA. For each cell subset, the extracted genomic DNA was distributed evenly across all wells of several immunoSEQ 96-well plates, and each plate served as one replicate. For sorted subsets, each replicate PCR was loaded with approximately 190 ng genomic DNA, equivalent to 25,000 to 35,000 T cell genomes. Purified libraries were quantified with a Qubit 3.0 fluorometer, sized on a Bioanalyzer 2100, and re-quantified with the KAPA Library Quantification kit. Every immunoSEQ 96-well plate was sequenced on a separate single-read 150-cycle Illumina NextSeq 550 flow cell. The published analysis was carried out like this. The immunoSEQ output contained only junctional sequences without quality scores, so filtering could not match that applied to full-length reads. Sequences were annotated with PyIR, a Python wrapper for IgBLAST v1.9, and V/J genes and CDR3 were assigned using IMGT germline references. Any read was removed if the V/J assignment was weak (E-value above 1e-6), the CDR3 was missing, or the read contained stop codons, out-of-frame junctions, or ambiguous translated residues. V3J clonotypes were defined as sequences sharing the same inferred V gene, J gene, and CDR3 amino acid sequence. To compute the percentage overlap between repertoires, the number of shared unique clonotypes was divided by the size of the smaller repertoire. Richness of each repertoire was evaluated using RTK rarefaction, the Chao1 estimator, and Recon v2.1 estimates of unobserved clonotypes. Generation probabilities were computed with OLGA for all TCRbeta clonotypes obtained by the gDNA method from a few donors. TCRdb mirrors the immuneACCESS table, restricted to in-frame sequences. Some clones are absent from its copies; in checked studies, under half trace to an unresolved V gene, and the reason for the others is unknown. V and J calls plus clone size are reproduced from that table; the DNA served to infer D and trimming. This sample has 600,000 to 750,000 clones in its table, and roughly two thirds of those were observed once. The ten most abundant clones make up about 1.7% of the sample.

Specimen: memory CD4+ T cells sorted from blood. In the paper's terms, the cell subset or site label means: CD45RA-negative fraction. The sequence was collected from a woman in her 30s in good health.

Here the CDR3 is given as CASSVGGDSTTDTQYF. The nucleotide sequence reads as follows: TGTGCCAGCAGCGTAGGAGGGGACAGTACCACAGATACGCAGTATTTT. This chain joins TRBV9 to TRBJ2-3, and 7 bases in between align with TRBD1. As encoded in the germline V gene, CDR1 is SGDLS while CDR2 is YYNGEE. V is trimmed back by 0 bases and J by 2 bases, and the junction contains 6 bases that no gene match accounts for. The CDR3 measures 16 amino acids from cysteine to phenylalanine. The sequence is cut down to CDR3 DNA, 48 bases in frame from base 1.